These T cell receptor beta chains were read from a single sample in a study of beta chain features in type 1 diabetes. The table came from immunoSEQ multiplex PCR; TCRdb's copy has only in-frame clones and leaves some out. The sample contains hundreds of thousands of clones, 15% to 18% of which appear only once. Sequencing used naive CD4+ T cells from blood. These receptors were collected from a man aged 18 to 29 in good health. Each CDR3 is given with its conserved first and last residue. D genes are given only for firm matches. Clone sizes are given selectively: once, few, many, or a class where the clone is expanded.

j_call | clone_size | v_call | d_call | cdr3_nt | cdr3_aa
TRBJ1-5 | NA | TRBV12-5 | NA | TGTGCTAGTGGTTTGGTACTGGCAGGCGGAAGCAATCAGCCCCAGCATTTT | CASGLVLAGGSNQPQHF
TRBJ2-4 | NA | TRBV18 | NA | TGTGCCAGCTCAGCAACACTAGGGGAAAACATTCAGTACTTC | CASSATLGENIQYF
TRBJ1-2 | NA | TRBV20-1 | NA | TGCAGTGCCCTGGGAGGGAGCGGCTACACCTTC | CSALGGSGYTF
TRBJ1-1 | NA | TRBV7-2 | NA | TGTGCCAGCAGCCGACCTGTGACCCCAGCTTTCTTT | CASSRPVTPAFF
TRBJ2-1 | NA | TRBV28 | NA | TGTGCCAGCAGTGGCGAAGTAGCTAGGGGAAACAATGAGCAGTTCTTC | CASSGEVARGNNEQFF
TRBJ2-1 | few | TRBV9 | TRBD2 | TGTGCCAGCAGCTCAATAGCGGGCCGCTCCTACAATGAGCAGTTCTTC | CASSSIAGRSYNEQFF
TRBJ2-7 | few | TRBV28 | TRBD1 | TGTGCCAGCAGTTTGGAAAGGGGGCACGAGCAGTACTTC | CASSLERGHEQYF
TRBJ2-1 | NA | TRBV28 | NA | TGTGCCAGCAGTCTCAGAGACTCCTACAATGAGCAGTTCTTC | CASSLRDSYNEQFF
TRBJ2-7 | NA | TRBV5-6 | NA | TGTGCCAGCAGCCTGGGACGATCCGAACAGTACTTC | CASSLGRSEQYF
TRBJ1-5 | NA | TRBV29-1 | NA | TGTGGAGTGTACACCGGGAAGAATCAGCCCCAGCATTTT | CGVYTGKNQPQHF
TRBJ2-7 | NA | TRBV9 | TRBD2 | TGTGCCAGCAGCGTATCGGGCGGGAGCTACGAGCAGTACTTC | CASSVSGGSYEQYF
TRBJ2-5 | NA | TRBV15 | NA | TGTGCCACCAGCTTAGGGGCCTCTGAAGAGACCCAGTACTTC | CATSLGASEETQYF
TRBJ2-5 | NA | TRBV9 | NA | TGTGCCAGCAGCGTAAATGGGGGAAGCCGGTCAGAGACCCAGTACTTC | CASSVNGGSRSETQYF
TRBJ2-7 | NA | TRBV30 | TRBD1 | TGTGCCTGGAGGGGGACAGGTTTCTACGAGCAGTACTTC | CAWRGTGFYEQYF
TRBJ2-3 | few | TRBV10-3 | NA | TGTGCCATCAGTGCCGGTGGGGGGCGGACGGATACGCAGTATTTT | CAISAGGGRTDTQYF
TRBJ2-7 | NA | TRBV9 | TRBD1 | TGTGCCAGCAGTCCGGGACAGGGGGCCCCCTACGAGCAGTACTTC | CASSPGQGAPYEQYF
TRBJ2-3 | NA | TRBV28 | NA | TGTGCCAGCAGTTTAACACTAGGGCGCACAGATACGCAGTATTTT | CASSLTLGRTDTQYF
TRBJ2-7 | few | TRBV30 | TRBD2 | TGTGCCTGCCTCCCCTCGCGGGGGGAATACGAGCAGTACTTC | CACLPSRGEYEQYF
TRBJ2-6 | NA | TRBV4-2 | TRBD2 | TGTGCCAGCAGCCAAGCCAACCGGGAGGCGGGGGCCAACGTCCTGACTTTC | CASSQANREAGANVLTF
TRBJ2-1 | few | TRBV6-5 | TRBD1 | TGTGCCAGCAGTTACTCAGGGGGCGCAAGATATGAGCAGTTCTTC | CASSYSGGARYEQFF
TRBJ2-7 | few | TRBV30 | NA | TGTGCCTGGAAACGAACCTACGAGCAGTACTTC | CAWKRTYEQYF
TRBJ2-1 | few | TRBV7-9 | NA | TGTGCCACCGCGAGAGCGGCGGGAACCAACAATGAGCAGTTCTTC | CATARAAGTNNEQFF
TRBJ2-7 | NA | TRBV7-2 | TRBD2 | TGTGCCAGCAGGGGGACTAGCGGGAGGGCCGGGTACGAGCAGTACTTC | CASRGTSGRAGYEQYF
TRBJ1-6 | NA | TRBV18 | TRBD1 | TGTGCCAGCTCACCTTCCGGGACAGGGGCTGAACCCCTCCACTTT | CASSPSGTGAEPLHF
TRBJ1-2 | few | TRBV14 | NA | TGTGCCAGCAGCCAGCAAACGGGGAACTATGGCTACACCTTC | CASSQQTGNYGYTF
TRBJ2-5 | few | TRBV6-1 | NA | TGTGCCAGCCACGGGACACCTCAAGAGACCCAGTACTTC | CASHGTPQETQYF
TRBJ1-2 | few | TRBV6-1 | NA | TGTGCCAGCAGTATCCCAGGGCGGGTCGGCTACACCTTC | CASSIPGRVGYTF
TRBJ1-4 | NA | TRBV7-2 | NA | TGTGCCAGCAGCTTAGGCAGCCTTGCAACTAATGAAAAACTGTTTTTT | CASSLGSLATNEKLFF
TRBJ1-1 | NA | TRBV14 | NA | TGTGCCAGCAGCCGAATACAGGGCTCAGGCCCCACTGAAGCTTTCTTT | CASSRIQGSGPTEAFF
TRBJ2-7 | few | TRBV6-4 | TRBD1 | TGTGCCAGCTCCGTTGGCAGGACAGGCAGCTCCTACGAGCAGTACTTC | CASSVGRTGSSYEQYF
TRBJ2-7 | NA | TRBV7-2 | NA | TGTGCCAGCAGCTTAGACAGAGAAGGGTACGAGCAGTACTTC | CASSLDREGYEQYF
TRBJ2-5 | NA | TRBV18 | TRBD2 | TGTGCCAGCTCACCGGGACTAGCGGGAGTTGAGACCCAGTACTTC | CASSPGLAGVETQYF
TRBJ1-2 | NA | TRBV9 | NA | TGTGCCAGCAGCCTCCTAGAAGGGGGCTACACCTTC | CASSLLEGGYTF
TRBJ2-1 | few | TRBV5-1 | TRBD1 | TGCGCCAGCAGAATGACAGGGAGCTCCTACAATGAGCAGTTCTTC | CASRMTGSSYNEQFF